The rows below give T cell receptor beta chains drawn from one sample of a study of identical twins. Using its own MiXCR run on the 5' RACE reads, TCRdb lists one record per CDR3 protein. The sample consists of 750,000 to 950,000 distinct CDR3 sequences, 10% to 15% of them appearing once. This sample was also put to use in a study of yellow fever vaccine responses in identical twins.

Specimen: PBMCs. All receptors come from a woman under 30 in good health. Each CDR3 is given with its conserved first and last residue. The D gene is left open where the match is weak. Size tells how often a clone was seen (once, few, many) or the class of an expanded clone, and some rows leave it out.

V gene	J gene	D gene	clone size	CDR3 protein	CDR3 DNA
TRBV29-1	TRBJ1-1	.	many	CSVDSLNTEAFF	TGCAGCGTTGATAGTCTGAACACTGAAGCTTTCTTT
TRBV20-1	TRBJ1-1	.	many	CSAYSGALEAFF	TGCAGTGCCTACAGTGGCGCTCTGGAAGCTTTCTTT
TRBV6-5	TRBJ2-4	.	.	CASSYGQLAKNIQYF	TGTGCCAGCAGTTACGGGCAGCTAGCCAAAAACATTCAGTACTTC
TRBV20-1	TRBJ1-6	TRBD1	few	CSARTGNMSPLHF	TGCAGTGCTCGGACAGGGAACATGTCACCCCTCCACTTT
TRBV20-1	TRBJ1-6	TRBD1	.	CSARDLTGGWNSPLHF	TGCAGTGCTAGAGACCTAACAGGGGGCTGGAATTCACCCCTCCACTTT
TRBV20-1	TRBJ2-7	TRBD2	many	CSARIRLAGDEQYF	TGCAGTGCTAGAATACGGCTAGCGGGAGACGAGCAGTACTTC
TRBV2	TRBJ2-7	.	.	CASTERTHYEQYF	TGTGCCAGCACTGAGCGGACCCACTACGAGCAGTACTTC
TRBV12-3/TRBV12-4	TRBJ2-1	.	few	CASTLDLGSSYNEQFF	TGTGCCAGCACTTTAGACCTAGGGAGCTCCTACAATGAGCAGTTCTTC
TRBV5-1	TRBJ2-1	.	few	CASSLDDRPYNEQFF	TGCGCCAGCAGCTTGGACGATCGACCCTACAATGAGCAGTTCTTC
TRBV21-1	TRBJ2-7	.	.	CASSKDAPRGSLNEQYF	TGTGCCAGCAGCAAAGATGCGCCGAGAGGGTCTCTCAACGAGCAGTACTTC
TRBV6-5	TRBJ2-2	TRBD2	.	CASSYVAGAAGELFF	TGTGCCAGCAGTTACGTAGCGGGAGCGGCCGGGGAGCTGTTTTTT
TRBV3-1	TRBJ2-4	.	.	CASSQNTAKNIQYF	TGTGCCAGCAGCCAAAATACAGCCAAAAACATTCAGTACTTC
TRBV12-3/TRBV12-4	TRBJ2-5	.	many	CASMQGGQETQYF	TGTGCCAGCATGCAGGGGGGACAAGAGACCCAGTACTTC
TRBV7-8	TRBJ2-1	TRBD2	many	CASSLVAGDEQFF	TGTGCCAGCAGCTTAGTAGCGGGAGATGAGCAGTTCTTC
TRBV6-5	TRBJ2-5	.	.	CASQGGWETQYF	TGTGCCAGCCAGGGGGGTTGGGAGACCCAGTACTTC
TRBV7-8	TRBJ2-7	.	few	CASSYRAGYEQYF	TGTGCCAGCAGCTACCGGGCTGGCTACGAGCAGTACTTC